The present TCR beta chain was sequenced within a study of CD8+ T cells in alopecia areata. Overall study: Among treated patients, oral tofacitinib was administered at 5 to 10 mg twice daily.

Notes on the study in general: Unlike in mice, where it was clearer, TCR sharing across patients was less clear, possibly HLA-related. Tofacitinib did not eliminate many expanded lesional clones from scalp or blood.

Concerning this clone: No antigen is known for it.

Treatment indicated: oral pan-JAK inhibitor, 5-10 mg twice daily. Separation by sorting yielded CD4+ and CD8+ T cells from PBMCs. The germline V gene has CDR1 GTSNPN and CDR2 SVGIG (reference sequence). This CDR3 has 17 residues. V was pared by 1 base and J by 4 bases, with 9 bases of the junction left unmatched. Reverse transcription of extracted RNA yielded cDNA, which provided the sequencing template. Sequenced by immunoSEQ multiplex PCR; TCRdb stores in-frame clones only, minus some. The sample yields about 190,000 clones, 50% to 60% seen once. Source: CD4+ T cells sorted from blood, taken at week 4, from a patient treated with tofacitinib. The chain has TRBV30 and TRBJ2-2; 10 nucleotides match TRBD1. This receptor was identified in a human donor with alopecia areata. The CDR3 DNA reads TGTGCCTGGAGTGCCCGACAGGGGGCGAGGAGCACCGGGGAGCTGTTTTTT. This sequence encodes CAWSARQGARSTGELFF. The entire variable domain, with the rest obtained from reference TRBV30 and TRBJ2-2, is as follows: SQTIHQWPATLVQPVGSPLSLECTVEGTSNPNLYWYRQAAGRGLQLLFYSVGIGQISSEVPQNLSASRPQDRQFILSSKKLLLSDSGFYLCAWSARQGARSTGELFFGEGSRLTVL.